The present T cell receptor beta chain was sequenced within a study of CD8 T cells in ankylosing spondylitis (dated by TCRdb to 2017 to 2019). General notes on the study: T cell receptor beta repertoires were profiled in healthy donors and ankylosing spondylitis patients so that disease-linked TCR variants could be found. The whole study cohort included some 100 healthy donors and roughly 24 ankylosing spondylitis patients. Peripheral blood samples were taken, and synovial fluid was additionally collected from ankylosing spondylitis patients.

Overall study results and their limits: In peripheral blood, the disease-linked clones were found at relatively low frequencies and had a CD8+ phenotype. Some motif variants had previously been reported in the synovial fluid and blood of reactive arthritis patients, which suggests shared mechanisms of disease initiation. A TCR beta motif made up of several highly homologous amino acid variants appeared to be characteristic of blood from ankylosing spondylitis patients. The disease-linked clones were reported as significantly enriched in matched synovial fluid samples from ankylosing spondylitis patients.

A note on this clonotype: The antigen it binds to is not known. No clone much larger than this one lies a single base away; base qualities are absent.

The instrument given in TCRdb is Illumina HiSeq 2500. Quantitative 5'-RACE with molecular barcodes was the method used to prepare the TCR beta libraries. Under the source paper's analysis protocol: To identify disease-linked TCR variants, a new computational method was used, one built on a probabilistic model of VDJ rearrangement. The public reads were run again by TCRdb, first through fastp at Q25 and then through MiXCR, and only productive beta chains were kept. One record per CDR3 amino acid sequence lists the most common genes and DNA. The V and J calls, along with clone size, are taken from TCRdb and not from the paper's own processing. A total of more than 650,000 distinct CDR3 sequences appear in this sample, about 11% of them only once. 0.51% of the sample lies in the top ten. CDR3 length: 15 amino acids, cysteine to phenylalanine. Of the read, only the CDR3 DNA is kept; its 45 bases are in frame from base 1. Trimming at the junction amounts to 1 base on V and 0 bases on J, and the germline ends lie 10 bases apart. Based on the germline V gene (reference sequence), the CDR1 and CDR2 sequences are DFQATT and SNEGSKA.

Source material: blood, either unsorted or a sorted T cell fraction (not recorded which). This TCR was sampled from a male donor with ankylosing spondylitis. The sequence is built from TRBV20-1 and TRBJ2-1; no D gene can be assigned with confidence. The bases read TGCAGTGCTAGAGCGATAGACTTCTCCTACAATGAGCAGTTCTTC. This yields the protein CSARAIDFSYNEQFF.